These 22 T cell receptor beta chains share one sample of origin, sequenced in a study of shared clonotypes between healthy human individuals. The method was immunoSEQ multiplex PCR; TCRdb's version includes in-frame clones alone and lacks a portion of them. The sample lists about 2.3 million clones, under 95% occurring once. Sequencing was done on a sample of naive CD4+ T cells from PBMCs. Subset reported: CD45RA+ positively selected. The source is a man aged 18 to 35 in good health. Some clones in this sample may be carry-over from other donors' samples.

The chain is built from TRBV30 and TRBJ2-5, with D perhaps matching TRBD2 (5 bases). The germline V gene has CDR1 GTSNPN and CDR2 SVGIG (reference sequence). The CDR3 runs 13 residues. Between the trimmed V and J ends, which lost 4 bases and 2 bases, there was a span of 11 bases. The CDR3 sequence: CAWTPGKQETQYF. For the CDR3, the DNA is TGTGCCTGGACGCCCGGGAAACAAGAGACCCAGTACTTC.

CDR3 residues: CASSGRGTSVYSYNEQFF. For the CDR3, the DNA is TGTGCCAGCAGCGGTAGAGGGACTAGCGTGTACTCCTACAATGAGCAGTTCTTC. The chain carries TRBV9 and TRBJ2-1; 10 positions agree with TRBD2. This CDR3 spans 18 amino acids. Losses at the gene ends were 3 bases for V and 0 bases for J; bases not matched to a gene: 9. Germline-derived CDR1 and CDR2 are SGDLS and YYNGEE.

The chain links TRBV2 to TRBJ2-3, with D unclear. CDR3 length: 14 amino acids. Germline loops: CDR1 SNHLY, CDR2 FYNNEI. With 1 base removed from V and 6 bases from J, the gap between germline ends came to 11 bases. CDR3 DNA: TGTGCCAGCAGTGAAGGTTATAGCTCTGATACGCAGTATTTT. It is translated as CASSEGYSSDTQYF.

CDR3 residues: CASMGGDRSTDTQYF. CDR3 nucleotides: TGTGCCAGCATGGGTGGGGATCGGAGCACAGATACGCAGTATTTT. The chain has TRBV2 and TRBJ2-3; D not certain. This CDR3 has 15 amino acids. Germline V gives CDR1 SNHLY, CDR2 FYNNEI. V shed 7 bases and J shed 0 bases, with 14 bases lying between them.

V is TRBV28 and J is TRBJ2-3; 8 nucleotides align to TRBD1. This CDR3 is built from 15 residues. Germline lookup yields CDR1 MDHEN and CDR2 SYDVKM. V gave up 5 bases and J gave up 4 bases; unmatched junction bases: 8. The CDR3 reads CASSGGQALPDTQYF. In nucleotides, the CDR3 is TGTGCCAGCAGTGGGGGACAGGCGCTCCCAGATACGCAGTATTTT.

As regards this clone: This sample also contains other DNA sequences that code for the same CDR3. The chain recombines TRBV9 with TRBJ1-2; D unclear. Trimming took 0 bases from V and 4 from J, leaving 10 bases between them. The CDR3 is 14 amino acids. Germline CDR1 and CDR2: SGDLS and YYNGEE. The CDR3 coding sequence is TGTGCCAGCAGCGTAGGTACGGGCCTCTATGGCTACACCTTC. This encodes CASSVGTGLYGYTF.

This chain uses TRBV6-5 with TRBJ2-7; D is uncertain. V shed 8 bases and J shed 3 bases, with 11 bases lying between them. This CDR3 has 12 residues. Germline V gene data show CDR1 as MNHEY and CDR2 as SVGAGI. The CDR3 nucleotides read TGTGCCAGCCAAATCCCGAACTACGAGCAGTACTTC. Translation gives CASQIPNYEQYF.

The table lists this clone with a count of one. The same CDR3 arises from other DNA sequences in this sample as well. The J gene is TRBJ1-1, the V gene TRBV27, with D perhaps matching TRBD1 (6 bases). The germline CDR1 and CDR2 sequences are MNHEY and SMNVEV (reference sequence). The CDR3 is 14 residues long. Trimming left V 3 bases short and J 4 bases short, with 12 bases between. The CDR3 nucleotides read TGTGCCAGCAGTTTGCCAGGGGAGGGCACTGAAGCTTTCTTT. Protein: CASSLPGEGTEAFF.

The genes are TRBV5-1 and TRBJ2-5; 7 bases match TRBD1. This CDR3 comprises 15 residues. V lost 4 bases, J lost 5 bases, and 11 bases stayed unmatched. The V gene's germline CDR1 is SGHRS and CDR2 YFSETQ. CDR3 in amino acids: CASSPTQGSRETQYF. CDR3 coding DNA: TGCGCCAGCAGCCCGACACAGGGGTCCCGTGAGACCCAGTACTTC. The full variable domain, with the rest looked up from reference TRBV5-1 and TRBJ2-5, is KAGVTQTPRYLIKTRGQQVTLSCSPISGHRSVSWYQQTPGQGLQFLFEYFSETQRNKGNFPGRFSGRQFSNSRSEMNVSTLELGDSALYLCASSPTQGSRETQYFGPGTRLLVL.

Comments on this clone: This sample also contains other DNA sequences that code for the same CDR3. The V and J genes are TRBV9 and TRBJ1-5, with TRBD1 matching 9 bases. From germline, CDR1 is SGDLS and CDR2 YYNGEE. The CDR3 has 14 amino acids. V lost 3 bases, J lost 3 bases, and 1 base stayed unmatched. The CDR3 reads CASSGTGVNQPQHF. For the CDR3, the DNA is TGTGCCAGCAGCGGGACAGGGGTCAATCAGCCCCAGCATTTT.

The rearrangement joins TRBV2 to TRBJ2-5; D unclear. The germline V and J ends were trimmed by 4 bases and 4 bases, with 10 bases remaining between them. The length of the CDR3 is 13 residues. Germline lookup yields CDR1 SNHLY and CDR2 FYNNEI. Here the CDR3 DNA reads TGTGCCAGCAGTGCCAGGACGGGAGAGACCCAGTACTTC. Its translation is CASSARTGETQYF.

This chain links TRBV19 with TRBJ1-5; 8 bases are shared with TRBD1. In germline, CDR1 is LNHDA, CDR2 SQIVND (reference sequence). The CDR3 totals 14 residues. With V trimmed by 7 bases and J by 2 bases, 4 bases remained unmatched. CDR3 DNA sequence: TGTGCCAGTAACGGACAGGGAGGCAATCAGCCCCAGCATTTT. Translated: CASNGQGGNQPQHF.

The chain recombines TRBV5-1 with TRBJ2-5; 9 bases match TRBD2. The CDR3 sequence is 16 residues long. The germline CDR1 and CDR2 sequences are SGHRS and YFSETQ. V lost 4 bases and J lost 5; bases outside the gene matches: 12. In nucleotides, the CDR3 is TGCGCCAGCAGCCCCCGGCCTAGCGGGGCAGGGGAGACCCAGTACTTC. This sequence encodes CASSPRPSGAGETQYF. Using reference TRBV5-1 and TRBJ2-5 for the parts outside the CDR3, the full variable domain is KAGVTQTPRYLIKTRGQQVTLSCSPISGHRSVSWYQQTPGQGLQFLFEYFSETQRNKGNFPGRFSGRQFSNSRSEMNVSTLELGDSALYLCASSPRPSGAGETQYFGPGTRLLVL.

This chain links TRBV28 with TRBJ2-7, with 8 positions matching TRBD1. V was clipped by 6 bases and J by 2 bases; unmatched bases: 6. Germline loops: CDR1 MDHEN, CDR2 SYDVKM. The CDR3 spans 14 residues. CDR3: CASSDRGETYEQYF. The CDR3 DNA follows: TGTGCCAGCAGCGACAGGGGAGAAACCTACGAGCAGTACTTC.

The chain carries TRBV19 and TRBJ1-2; tentative D call: TRBD1 (5 bases). The CDR3 is 14 residues long. Germline-derived CDR1 and CDR2 are LNHDA and SQIVND (reference sequence). Trimming removed 11 bases from V and 2 bases from J, with 18 bases in between. The CDR3: CAATGGGLNYGYTF. In nucleotides, the CDR3 is TGTGCCGCCACAGGCGGAGGCTTAAACTATGGCTACACCTTC.

The chain is built from TRBV27 and TRBJ2-7; D uncertain. The V and J ends lost 0 bases and 1 base respectively, with 10 bases between them. Germline V gene lookup returns CDR1 MNHEY and CDR2 SMNVEV (reference sequence). This CDR3 region has 15 residues. Here the CDR3 reads CASSLSRQESYEQYF. Written as DNA, the CDR3 is TGTGCCAGCAGTTTATCGAGGCAGGAGTCCTACGAGCAGTACTTC.

The chain carries TRBV2 and TRBJ2-7; 9 bases are a match to TRBD1. The junction had 7 bases not matched to a gene; V was cut back by 7 bases and J by 3 bases. CDR1 is SNHLY and CDR2 is FYNNEI in the germline V gene. The CDR3 loop spans 14 amino acids. CDR3 loop: CASNGGTGNYEQYF. In DNA, the CDR3 is TGTGCCAGCAACGGCGGGACAGGGAACTACGAGCAGTACTTC.

This chain joins TRBV2 and TRBJ1-5; D not resolved. The V and J ends lost 8 bases and 7 bases respectively, with 18 bases between them. CDR1 and CDR2 from the germline V gene are SNHLY and FYNNEI. This CDR3 region has 14 residues. The CDR3 protein is CASHRATEGQPQHF. The CDR3 DNA reads TGTGCCAGCCACCGGGCAACCGAAGGACAGCCCCAGCATTTT.

This CDR3 reads CASSDNLGPINQPQHF. The CDR3 DNA follows: TGTGCCAGCAGTGACAACCTCGGACCGATCAATCAGCCCCAGCATTTT. The V gene is TRBV6-4, the J gene TRBJ1-5; no clear D gene. Per germline, CDR1 MRHNA and CDR2 SNTAGT. There are 16 residues in the CDR3. V was pared by 2 bases and J by 3 bases, with 14 bases between.

The chain carries TRBV28 and TRBJ2-1; D uncertain. The CDR3 extends over 14 amino acids. The germline gives CDR1 MDHEN, CDR2 SYDVKM. Trimming removed 3 bases at V and 5 bases at J, with 11 bases between. The CDR3 nucleotides read TGTGCCAGCAGTTTCTATAGGTTAAACAATGAGCAGTTCTTC. Its translation is CASSFYRLNNEQFF.

This clone was seen only a few times. The chain is built from TRBV15 and TRBJ2-1; D may be TRBD1 or TRBD2 (5 bases each). Germline loops: CDR1 LNHNV, CDR2 YYDKDF (reference sequence). V dropped 4 bases and J dropped 0 bases, with 10 bases sitting between them. The CDR3 runs to 15 residues. The CDR3 here is CATSKLGHSYNEQFF. The CDR3 DNA is TGTGCCACCAGCAAACTAGGACACTCCTACAATGAGCAGTTCTTC.

The V call is TRBV11-1, the J call TRBJ2-3, with no clear D. The germline CDR1 and CDR2 sequences are SGHAT and FQDESV (reference sequence). V gave up 1 base and J gave up 0 bases, with 17 bases separating them. This CDR3 has 18 residues. DNA for the CDR3: TGTGCCAGCAGCTTAGGATCTGTCTCGTTCTCTAGCACAGATACGCAGTATTTT. Its translation: CASSLGSVSFSSTDTQYF.